The 24 T cell receptor beta chains reported below all come from one sample, sequenced in a study of Ad26.COV2.S vaccination and SARS-CoV-2 variants. Method: immunoSEQ multiplex PCR; TCRdb's copy keeps in-frame clones and lacks some. The repertoire holds hundreds of thousands of clones, 75% to 90% seen once, with about 4.6% in the top ten. Treatment described: around 19 received Ad26.COV2.S at low or high dose, single or two shots; 5 received placebo; per-sample allocation not given. Material that was analyzed had been drawn on day 63 after the first vaccine or placebo injection. The specimen was peripheral blood, collected in a trial of Ad26.COV2.S vaccine versus placebo. These receptors were taken from a person aged 18-65 years who received the Ad26.COV2.S COVID-19 vaccine or a placebo.

This clone occurred once. The chain links TRBV5-1 to TRBJ2-7; no reliable D call. In germline, CDR1 is SGHRS, CDR2 YFSETQ. CDR3 size: 14 residues. Trimming removed 0 bases at V and 3 bases at J, with 10 bases between. Here the CDR3 DNA reads TGCGCCAGCAGCTTGGGTGGCACCAACTACGAGCAGTACTTC. Translated, it gives CASSLGGTNYEQYF.

Points on this clone: This same CDR3 is encoded by further DNA sequences in the sample. The rearrangement joins TRBV11-2 to TRBJ1-1, with D uncertain. The CDR3 loop spans 12 amino acids. Trimming took off 3 bases at V and 2 bases at J, with 4 bases between the two ends. Germline V gene sequence: CDR1 SGHAT, CDR2 FQNNGV. The CDR3 DNA reads as TGTGCCAGCAGCTTTCTTAACACTGAAGCTTTCTTT. This codes for CASSFLNTEAFF.

This CDR3 reads CASSSTSGRGYEQFF. The CDR3 DNA sequence: TGTGCCAGCTCATCGACTAGCGGGAGAGGCTATGAGCAGTTCTTC. This chain uses TRBV18 with TRBJ2-1, with 12 bases that match TRBD2. After removal of 5 bases from V and 8 bases from J, the junction contained 7 bases not matched to a gene. Germline V gene lookup returns CDR1 KGHSH and CDR2 LQKENI. There are 15 residues in the CDR3.

The rearrangement links TRBV7-9 to TRBJ1-4; 7 bases are shared with TRBD1. The CDR3 is 14 amino acids. The germline CDR1 and CDR2 sequences are SEHNR and FQNEAQ (reference sequence). The J segment lost 8 bases and the V segment lost 5 bases, leaving 8 bases of the junction unmatched. The CDR3 region has the DNA TGTGCCAGCAGCCGGGGACAGTTAGGGGAAAAACTGTTTTTT. The encoded protein is CASSRGQLGEKLFF.

This chain connects TRBV13 to TRBJ1-1, with D possibly matching TRBD1 (5 bases). The CDR3 contains 15 residues. Trimming stripped 4 bases from V and 1 base from J, with 13 bases between. The germline V gene has CDR1 PRHDT and CDR2 FYEKMQ (reference sequence). The CDR3 sequence is CASSWIGTGNTEAFF. CDR3 nucleotide sequence: TGTGCCAGCAGCTGGATAGGGACGGGGAACACTGAAGCTTTCTTT.

The gene calls are TRBV7-9 and TRBJ2-1, with 8 bases matching TRBD2. V trimming: 2 bases; J trimming: 3 bases; junction bases outside the gene matches: 6. Germline-derived CDR1 and CDR2 are SEHNR and FQNEAQ (reference sequence). The CDR3 length is 16 residues. The CDR3 nucleotides are TGTGCCAGCAGCTTATCCCCGGGGGGGCTCTACAATGAGCAGTTCTTC. Amino acid sequence: CASSLSPGGLYNEQFF.

The chain joins TRBV19 to TRBJ2-5, with 8 bases matching TRBD1. V lost 5 bases to trimming and J lost 5 bases; unmatched junction nucleotides: 4. The germline V gene encodes CDR1 LNHDA and CDR2 SQIVND (reference sequence). CDR3 length: 13 residues. The CDR3, as DNA: TGTGCCAGTAGTCCAGGGGGCGTCGAGACCCAGTACTTC. This sequence encodes CASSPGGVETQYF.

The gene calls are TRBV19 and TRBJ1-1; D not resolved. The length of the CDR3 is 14 residues. Germline-derived CDR1 and CDR2 are LNHDA and SQIVND (reference sequence). The V end lost 0 bases, the J end lost 7 bases, and 12 bases lay between the germline ends. The CDR3 region is CASSIDLWRDEAFF. The CDR3 coding sequence is TGTGCCAGTAGTATAGATCTATGGCGGGATGAAGCTTTCTTT.

The rearrangement joins TRBV3-1 (or the pseudogene TRBV3-2) to TRBJ1-5; D is unresolved. With 1 base removed from V and 4 bases from J, the gap between germline ends came to 14 bases. The germline V gene encodes CDR1 LGHDT and CDR2 YNNKEL (reference sequence). CDR3 length equals 16 residues. CDR3 loop: CASSQGIDNINQPQHF. The CDR3 nucleotides read TGTGCCAGCAGCCAAGGGATCGATAACATTAATCAGCCCCAGCATTTT.

This rearrangement joins TRBV6-5 to TRBJ1-1, with 7 bases aligning to TRBD1. This CDR3 is 14 amino acids long. Germline CDR1 reads MNHEY; CDR2 reads SVGAGI. V gave up 7 bases and J gave up 1 base; unmatched junction bases: 6. The CDR3 protein is CASKSDRQNTEAFF. The CDR3 region has the DNA TGTGCCAGCAAATCGGACAGGCAGAACACTGAAGCTTTCTTT.

The genes are TRBV30 and TRBJ1-2; no reliable D call. The CDR3 runs 12 residues. The germline V and J ends were trimmed by 4 bases and 4 bases, with 10 bases remaining between them. The germline CDR1 and CDR2 sequences are GTSNPN and SVGIG (reference sequence). The CDR3 DNA reads as TGTGCCTGGAAAGCGACGGGCTATGGCTACACCTTC. Translation: CAWKATGYGYTF.

V gene TRBV19 combines with J gene TRBJ2-7; a possible D gene is TRBD2 (6 bases). The CDR3 extends over 15 amino acids. Deletions cut 3 bases from V and 4 bases from J, with 16 bases between. The germline CDR1 and CDR2 sequences are LNHDA and SQIVND (reference sequence). The CDR3 DNA is TGTGCCAGTAGTATCTCTGCTAGCGAAAGATACGAGCAGTACTTC. As protein: CASSISASERYEQYF.

This clone was counted only a few times. V is TRBV9 and J is TRBJ2-7; D possibly uses TRBD1 or TRBD2 (5 bases each). This CDR3 comprises 16 residues. V was shortened by 4 bases and J by 0 bases, with 17 bases between the two germline ends. Looked up from germline, CDR1 is SGDLS and CDR2 is YYNGEE. The CDR3 protein is CASSPSGAISSYEQYF. CDR3 nucleotides: TGTGCCAGCAGCCCCTCCGGGGCAATCAGCTCCTACGAGCAGTACTTC.

The rearrangement uses TRBV11-2 and TRBJ1-3; D call uncertain. V lost 0 bases, J lost 0 bases, and 12 bases lay in between. Germline CDR1 reads SGHAT; CDR2 reads FQNNGV. The CDR3 loop spans 17 amino acids. The CDR3 region is CASSLDLVVTSGNTIYF. DNA of the CDR3: TGTGCCAGCAGCTTAGATTTGGTGGTAACCTCTGGAAACACCATATATTTT.

This chain links TRBV9 with TRBJ1-1; D not certain. CDR3 length: 13 residues. The germline V gene has CDR1 SGDLS and CDR2 YYNGEE. V dropped 3 bases and J dropped 1 base, with 7 bases sitting between them. The CDR3 nucleotides are TGTGCCAGCAGCGCACAGAGGAACACTGAAGCTTTCTTT. Amino acids: CASSAQRNTEAFF.

The chain joins TRBV6-6 to TRBJ1-5; D not resolved. This CDR3 is built from 14 residues. V was clipped by 2 bases and J by 4 bases, with 9 bases between them. Germline V CDR1 and CDR2: MNHNY, SVGAGI (reference sequence). The CDR3 sequence: CASSYAGVNQPQHF. The CDR3 DNA sequence: TGTGCCAGCAGTTACGCCGGGGTGAATCAGCCCCAGCATTTT.

The chain employs TRBV19 and TRBJ1-1, with a weak D call TRBD1 (6 bases). V was clipped by 5 bases and J by 0 bases, with 13 bases between them. The CDR3 consists of 15 residues. Germline CDR1 is LNHDA and CDR2 is SQIVND (reference sequence). In DNA form, the CDR3 reads TGTGCCAGTAGTGGGGCAGGGGTGGTGAACACTGAAGCTTTCTTT. Its protein is CASSGAGVVNTEAFF.

CDR3 in amino acids: CASSGERDTEAFF. The CDR3 bases are TGTGCCAGCAGTGGGGAGCGGGACACTGAAGCTTTCTTT. J is TRBJ1-1 and V is TRBV2; D call uncertain. The CDR3 runs to 13 residues. V was shortened by 4 bases and J by 3 bases, with 9 bases between the two germline ends. Germline CDR1 and CDR2: SNHLY and FYNNEI.

The chain combines TRBV7-2 with TRBJ2-7, with 8 bases that match TRBD2. The CDR3 extends over 16 amino acids. The J segment lost 3 bases and the V segment lost 1 base, leaving 8 bases of the junction unmatched. The germline V gene encodes CDR1 SGHTA and CDR2 FQGNSA. The CDR3 reads CASSLGGLAGVYEQYF. As DNA, the CDR3 is TGTGCCAGCAGCTTAGGCGGCCTAGCGGGTGTCTACGAGCAGTACTTC.

The chain combines TRBV6-5 with TRBJ2-1, with TRBD1 matching 9 bases. V gave up 2 bases and J gave up 4 bases; unmatched junction bases: 3. This CDR3 has 15 amino acids. In germline, CDR1 is MNHEY, CDR2 SVGAGI. The CDR3, as DNA: TGTGCCAGCAGTTACGGGACAGGGCCTTACAATGAGCAGTTCTTC. Translating it yields CASSYGTGPYNEQFF.

This clone has only one observation. The chain has TRBV19 and TRBJ1-3, with D hard to call. The CDR3 has 13 amino acids. V was cut by 1 base and J by 0 bases, with 1 base left in between. The germline V gene has CDR1 LNHDA and CDR2 SQIVND (reference sequence). The DNA for the CDR3 is TGTGCCAGTAGTATAGGCTCTGGAAACACCATATATTTT. Translation: CASSIGSGNTIYF.

This chain connects TRBV4-1 to TRBJ2-2; perhaps TRBD1 as D (6 bases). V was trimmed by 2 bases and J by 1 base, leaving 8 bases between them. This CDR3 contains 15 residues. Germline CDR1 reads MGHRA; CDR2 reads YSYEKL. The CDR3 nucleotides read TGCGCCAGCAGCCAATCGGGACAGAACACCGGGGAGCTGTTTTTT. It translates to CASSQSGQNTGELFF.

The J gene is TRBJ2-1, the V gene TRBV7-9; 15 bases are a match to TRBD2. V lost 5 bases to trimming and J lost 0 bases; unmatched junction nucleotides: 8. CDR1 and CDR2 (germline): SEHNR, FQNEAQ (reference sequence). The CDR3 is 19 amino acids. CDR3 sequence reads: CASSLGLAGGLSSYNEQFF. In DNA, the CDR3 is TGTGCCAGCAGCCTCGGACTAGCGGGGGGGCTTAGCTCCTACAATGAGCAGTTCTTC.

The chain couples TRBV28 to TRBJ2-3; no clear D. From germline, CDR1 is MDHEN and CDR2 SYDVKM. V was trimmed by 1 base and J by 2 bases, leaving 10 bases between them. The CDR3 totals 15 residues. DNA of the CDR3: TGTGCCAGCAGTTTATTGGCACTAAACACAGATACGCAGTATTTT. This sequence encodes CASSLLALNTDTQYF.